Listed below are T cell receptor beta chains from one sample, sequenced in a study of T-cell reconstitution after alpha-beta-depleted transplantation in children. TCRdb used MiXCR to reprocess the PCR reads, holding one entry per CDR3 protein. The table lists 700,000 to 950,000 distinct CDR3 sequences, less than 20% of them singletons. The sequences come from PBMCs, mostly from graft donor cells, collected 360 days after TCRalphabeta/CD19-depleted stem cell transplant. The source is a male patient between 5 and 17 years old who had a stem cell transplant for acute lymphoblastic leukemia, so the T cells may come from the graft donor. Both conserved end residues are part of each CDR3. A clone size is listed for some rows: how often the clone was seen (once, few, many), or a class if it is expanded.

TRBV18	TRBJ2-7	NA	CASSPRVGTETYEQYF
TRBV15	TRBJ2-3	many	CATGAPLRVTHSSTDTQYF
TRBV6-5	TRBJ2-7	NA	CASSYAAAYEQYF
TRBV3-1	TRBJ2-1	few	CASSQVQRNEQFF
TRBV20-1	TRBJ1-3	few	CSARDGGGNTIYF
TRBV20-1	TRBJ2-7	NA	CSARRGTSGSGEQYF
TRBV5-1	TRBJ2-6	few	CASTARSGGNGANVLTF
TRBV5-1	TRBJ2-1	NA	CASSLGLAPEQFF
TRBV5-1	TRBJ2-1	many	CASSLEGTYNEQFF
TRBV7-3	TRBJ1-1	NA	CASSLIKVTRTLNLNTEAFF
TRBV3-1	TRBJ1-3	NA	CASSWDIRTGNTIYF
TRBV4-2	TRBJ2-1	NA	CASSQERVEQFF
TRBV6-1	TRBJ2-6	few	CASNVGRWSGANVLTF
TRBV11-1	TRBJ2-5	few	CASSTNRGRVVLEETQYF
TRBV12-3/TRBV12-4	TRBJ1-5	NA	CASSFGGRYSNQPQHF
TRBV6-1	TRBJ1-1	NA	CASLKIPGFEAFF
TRBV6-1	TRBJ2-7	few	CASRRQGESHEQYF
TRBV5-1	TRBJ2-2	many	CASSQGPFTGELFF
TRBV7-2	TRBJ2-7	few	CASSFETGDYEQYF
TRBV5-1	TRBJ1-4	NA	CASSLGGRSGEKLFF
TRBV12-3/TRBV12-4	TRBJ2-7	NA	CASRLDFYEQYF